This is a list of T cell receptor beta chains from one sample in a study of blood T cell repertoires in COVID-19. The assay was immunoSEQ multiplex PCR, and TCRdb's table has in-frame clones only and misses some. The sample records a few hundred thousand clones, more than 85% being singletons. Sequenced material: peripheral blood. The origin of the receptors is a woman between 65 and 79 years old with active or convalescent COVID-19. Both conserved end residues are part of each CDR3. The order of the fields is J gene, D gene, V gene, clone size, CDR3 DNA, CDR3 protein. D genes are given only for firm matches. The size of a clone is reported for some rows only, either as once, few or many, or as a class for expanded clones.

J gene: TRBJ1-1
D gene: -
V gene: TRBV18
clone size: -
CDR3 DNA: TGTGCCAGCTCACCAGTCCTGCAGGGTGGCCCTGAAGCTTTCTTT
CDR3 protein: CASSPVLQGGPEAFF

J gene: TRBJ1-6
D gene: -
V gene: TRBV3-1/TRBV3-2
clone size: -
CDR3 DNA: TGTGCCAGCATCTCAACGGCCTATAATTCACCCCTCCACTTT
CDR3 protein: CASISTAYNSPLHF

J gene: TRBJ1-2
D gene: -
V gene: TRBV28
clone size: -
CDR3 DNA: TGTGCCAGCGGTTCGGGTTTCGGCTACACCTTC
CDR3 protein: CASGSGFGYTF

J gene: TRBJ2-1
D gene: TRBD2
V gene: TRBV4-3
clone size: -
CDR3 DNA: TGCGCCAGCAGCCAAGCTCCCATGACGGTTTGGGTAGCGGGCTCCTACAATGAGCAGTTCTTC
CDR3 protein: CASSQAPMTVWVAGSYNEQFF

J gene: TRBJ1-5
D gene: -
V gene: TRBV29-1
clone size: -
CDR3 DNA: TGCAGCGTTGCCTTCGGGAGGAATCAGCCCCAGCATTTT
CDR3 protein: CSVAFGRNQPQHF

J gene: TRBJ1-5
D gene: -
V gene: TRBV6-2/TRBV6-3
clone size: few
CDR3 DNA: TGTGCCAGCAGTTACCCCTGGGAGGTGGATAGCAATCAGCCCCAGCATTTT
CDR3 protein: CASSYPWEVDSNQPQHF

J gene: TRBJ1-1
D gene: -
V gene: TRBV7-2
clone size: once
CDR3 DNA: TGTGCCAGCAGCAAGCGGTCGTTCATTGGGCGGGAGAACACTGAAGCTTTCTTT
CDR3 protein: CASSKRSFIGRENTEAFF

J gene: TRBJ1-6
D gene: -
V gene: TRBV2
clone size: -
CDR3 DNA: TGTGCCAGCAGTGATGCCCGCACGGTCTCCCTCCACTTT
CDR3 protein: CASSDARTVSLHF

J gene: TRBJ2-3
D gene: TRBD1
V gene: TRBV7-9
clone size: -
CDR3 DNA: TGTGCCAGCAGGGGGACAGGCGATTCCGGGGATACGCAGTATTTT
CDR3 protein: CASRGTGDSGDTQYF

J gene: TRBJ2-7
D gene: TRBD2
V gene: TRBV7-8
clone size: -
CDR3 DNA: TGTGCCAGCAGCCTTACTAGCGGGGTAAGGGAGCAGTACTTC
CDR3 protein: CASSLTSGVREQYF

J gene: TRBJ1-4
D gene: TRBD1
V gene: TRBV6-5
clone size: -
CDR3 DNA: TGTGCCAGCAGTTACTACGACAGGGGGCCAGAAAAACTGTTTTTT
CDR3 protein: CASSYYDRGPEKLFF

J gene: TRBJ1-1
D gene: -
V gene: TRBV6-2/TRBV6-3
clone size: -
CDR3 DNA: TGTGCCAGCAGTTACGGGGGGGCGGTCACTGAAGCTTTCTTT
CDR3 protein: CASSYGGAVTEAFF

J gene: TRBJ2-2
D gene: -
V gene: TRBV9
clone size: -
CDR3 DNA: TGTGCCAGCAGCGTCCCCGGAGGGCTGTTTTTT
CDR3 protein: CASSVPGGLFF

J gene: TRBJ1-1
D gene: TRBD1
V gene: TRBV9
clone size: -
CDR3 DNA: TGTGCCAGCAGCGTAGTAGGGGGAACAGGGGACGAGGCTTTCTTT
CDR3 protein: CASSVVGGTGDEAFF

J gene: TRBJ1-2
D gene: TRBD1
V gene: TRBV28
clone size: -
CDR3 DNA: TGTGCCAGCAGTTTAGCCGGGACAGGATCCTATGGCTACACCTTC
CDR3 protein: CASSLAGTGSYGYTF

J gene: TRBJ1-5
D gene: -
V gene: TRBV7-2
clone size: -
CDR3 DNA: TGTGCCAGCAGTGACAGGTACAATCAGCCCCAGCATTTT
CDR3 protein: CASSDRYNQPQHF

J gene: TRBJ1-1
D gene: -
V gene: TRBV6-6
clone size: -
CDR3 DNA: TGTGCCAGCAGTTATGGCCGGGGAAGGGCGAACACTGAAGCTTTCTTT
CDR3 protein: CASSYGRGRANTEAFF

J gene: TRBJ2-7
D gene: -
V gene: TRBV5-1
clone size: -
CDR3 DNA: TGCGCCAGCAGCCCGGCGGCCCCTCGGTACGAGCAGTACTTC
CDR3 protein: CASSPAAPRYEQYF

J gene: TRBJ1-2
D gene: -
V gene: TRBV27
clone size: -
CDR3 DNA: TGTGCCAGCCGAGAGAGAAACTATGGCTACACCTTC
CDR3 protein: CASRERNYGYTF

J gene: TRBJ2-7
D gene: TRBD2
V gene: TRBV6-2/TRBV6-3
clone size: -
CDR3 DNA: TGTGCCAGCAGTTACCCAGCGGGGGTGTCCTACGAGCAGTACTTC
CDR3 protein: CASSYPAGVSYEQYF

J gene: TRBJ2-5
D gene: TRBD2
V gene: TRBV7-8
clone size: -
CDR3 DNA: TGTGCCAGCAGCCTAGGGCAGGGACTAGAGGGTTTAGAGACCCAGTACTTC
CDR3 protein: CASSLGQGLEGLETQYF

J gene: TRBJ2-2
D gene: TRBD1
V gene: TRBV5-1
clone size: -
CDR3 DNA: TGCGCCAGCAGCTTCCCGGGACAGGGAGCCGGGGAGCTGTTTTTT
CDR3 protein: CASSFPGQGAGELFF